The 18 T cell receptor beta chains reported below all come from one sample, sequenced in a study of response to subunit inactivated influenza vaccine. TCRdb used MiXCR to reprocess the RT-PCR reads, holding one entry per CDR3 protein. Of more than 700,000 distinct CDR3 sequences in the sample, approximately 21% are singletons; the top ten hold roughly 10%. Specimen: PBMCs from blood, collected 4 to 6 days after vaccination. The receptors were gathered from a man aged 45-60 years who received an inactivated influenza vaccine.

The rearrangement links TRBV7-9 to TRBJ2-1, with a weak D call TRBD2 (5 bases). The CDR3 totals 16 residues. V was clipped by 2 bases and J by 0 bases, with 11 bases between them. CDR1 and CDR2 from the germline V gene are SEHNR and FQNEAQ (reference sequence). The CDR3 region has the DNA TGTGCCAGCAGCTTAATCGGCGGGTACTCCTACAATGAGCAGTTCTTC. The encoded protein is CASSLIGGYSYNEQFF.

J is TRBJ2-2 and V is TRBV7-2; weak D call: TRBD1 (6 bases). The CDR3 covers 14 residues. Germline-derived CDR1 and CDR2 are SGHTA and FQGNSA. Trimming cost V 3 bases and J 7 bases, with 12 bases left between them. The CDR3, as DNA: TGTGCCAGCAGCTTTAACAGGGTCAGCGGGGAGCTGTTTTTT. Its translation: CASSFNRVSGELFF.

In its sample, this clonotype was seen a few times. The rearrangement links TRBV5-6 to TRBJ1-5; no definite D call. The germline V gene encodes CDR1 SGHDT and CDR2 YYEEEE. CDR3 length: 16 residues. Trimming cost V 0 bases and J 2 bases, with 12 bases left between them. The CDR3 is CASSLGSIVGNQPQHF. CDR3 coding DNA: TGTGCCAGCAGCTTGGGGTCTATCGTTGGCAATCAGCCCCAGCATTTT.

This clonotype occurred a few times. This sequence joins TRBV9 and TRBJ2-2; 9 bases line up with TRBD2. Germline V gene sequence: CDR1 SGDLS, CDR2 YYNGEE. The CDR3 totals 16 residues. Losses at the gene ends were 4 bases for V and 5 bases for J; bases not matched to a gene: 9. The CDR3 is CASSPDSGRITGELFF. CDR3 coding DNA: TGTGCCAGCAGCCCGGATAGCGGGAGAATTACCGGGGAGCTGTTTTTT.

The rearrangement uses TRBV3-1 and TRBJ1-2; D uncertain. The V gene's germline CDR1 is LGHDT and CDR2 YNNKEL (reference sequence). V was trimmed by 3 bases and J by 4 bases, leaving 12 bases between them. The CDR3 has 14 amino acids. CDR3 in amino acids: CASSQLGPSYGYTF. The CDR3 DNA reads as TGTGCCAGCAGCCAGTTGGGCCCCTCCTATGGCTACACCTTC.

This chain links TRBV20-1 with TRBJ2-7; TRBD2 is a possible D gene (6 bases). The CDR3 is 16 residues long. V was shortened by 6 bases and J by 4 bases, with 25 bases between the two germline ends. Germline V gives CDR1 DFQATT, CDR2 SNEGSKA (reference sequence). The CDR3 bases are TGCAGTGCAGACCCACGGGGACTTGCATCGGCATACGAGCAGTACTTC. Its protein product is CSADPRGLASAYEQYF.

In DNA form, the CDR3 reads TGTGCCAGCAGTTTTAGGGACGTCTCTGAAGCTTTCTTT. It yields the protein CASSFRDVSEAFF. The chain recombines TRBV12-3 or TRBV12-4 with TRBJ1-1, with a tentative D call TRBD1 (5 bases). The CDR3 has 13 residues. Deletions cut 3 bases from V and 6 bases from J, with 11 bases between.

V usage is TRBV6-2 or TRBV6-3 and J usage is TRBJ2-3; 8 nucleotides line up with TRBD1. The CDR3 contains 16 residues. Trimming took 1 base from V and 3 from J; bases not matched to a gene: 6. Germline lookup yields CDR1 MNHEY and CDR2 SVGEGT. CDR3 in DNA: TGTGCCAGCAGTTACTTCGGACAGGGAGTTACAGATACGCAGTATTTT. Amino acid sequence: CASSYFGQGVTDTQYF.

In its sample, this clonotype was seen many times. J is TRBJ2-1 and V is TRBV20-1; D may correspond to TRBD1 or TRBD2 (5 bases each). V lost 7 bases, J lost 2 bases, and 15 bases lay in between. Germline V CDR1 and CDR2: DFQATT, SNEGSKA (reference sequence). There are 14 residues in the CDR3. The CDR3 protein is CSGDRDGAYNEQFF. The CDR3 nucleotides are TGCAGTGGTGACCGGGACGGAGCCTACAATGAGCAGTTCTTC.

This clonotype has only a few counts. The genes are TRBV7-9 and TRBJ1-4, with D uncertain. Looked up from germline, CDR1 is SEHNR and CDR2 is FQNEAQ (reference sequence). Trimming took 3 bases from V and 3 from J, leaving 8 bases between them. This CDR3 is built from 14 residues. CDR3 amino acids: CASSFGQSNEKLFF. DNA of the CDR3: TGTGCCAGCAGCTTCGGGCAGTCTAATGAAAAACTGTTTTTT.

The chain joins TRBV4-3 to TRBJ1-6, with TRBD1 as a possible D gene (5 bases). Looked up from germline, CDR1 is LGHNA and CDR2 is YSLEER. V was clipped by 0 bases and J by 2 bases, with 11 bases between them. This CDR3 comprises 17 residues. As DNA, the CDR3 is TGCGCCAGCAGCCAAGAAAGGGGTGACACCTATAATTCACCCCTCCACTTT. This sequence encodes CASSQERGDTYNSPLHF.

The V call is TRBV20-1, the J call TRBJ2-3, with D maybe TRBD2 (5 bases). CDR1 and CDR2 (germline): DFQATT, SNEGSKA (reference sequence). Trimming pared 4 bases from V and 4 bases from J, leaving 15 bases between. The CDR3 totals 14 residues. For the CDR3, the DNA is TGCAGTGCTATTAGCGCTCAACGAGCAGATACGCAGTATTTT. This translates into CSAISAQRADTQYF.

This clonotype was picked up a small number of times. The rearrangement uses TRBV12-3 or TRBV12-4 and TRBJ2-4, with D possibly TRBD1 on 7 matching bases. V was trimmed by 5 bases and J by 7 bases, leaving 18 bases between them. The CDR3 is made up of 15 amino acids. The CDR3 nucleotides are TGTGCCAGCAGTCCCGAGACAGGGAGGTGGAACATTCAGTACTTC. The encoded protein is CASSPETGRWNIQYF.

The genes are TRBV14 and TRBJ2-1; 11 positions match TRBD2. The CDR3 runs to 15 residues. Germline V gene data show CDR1 as SGHDN and CDR2 as FVKESK. J gave up 6 bases and V 2 bases, and 3 bases lay outside the gene matches. CDR3 bases: TGTGCCAGCAGCCAAAAGGGACTAGCGGTCAATGAGCAGTTCTTC. Translating gives CASSQKGLAVNEQFF. Together with reference TRBV14 and TRBJ2-1, the CDR3 gives the full variable domain: EAGVTQFPSHSVIEKGQTVTLRCDPISGHDNLYWYRRVMGKEIKFLLHFVKESKQDESGMPNNRFLAERTGGTYSTLKVQPAELEDSGVYFCASSQKGLAVNEQFFGPGTRLTVL.

This clonotype came up many times. This sequence joins TRBV5-1 and TRBJ2-7, with 8 bases matching TRBD2. From germline, CDR1 is SGHRS and CDR2 YFSETQ. The junction had 11 bases not matched to a gene; V was cut back by 4 bases and J by 5 bases. CDR3 length: 15 amino acids. CDR3 in amino acids: CASSISGTPRDEQYF. CDR3 DNA: TGCGCCAGCAGCATTAGCGGGACCCCTCGGGACGAGCAGTACTTC.

The rearrangement joins TRBV12-3 or TRBV12-4 to TRBJ1-2; the match to TRBD1 covers 7 bases. V shed 5 bases, J shed 3 bases, and the junction held 3 bases outside the gene matches. CDR3 length: 13 amino acids. As DNA, the CDR3 is TGTGCCAGCAGTGACAGGGCCCACTATGGCTACACCTTC. Translation: CASSDRAHYGYTF.

V gene TRBV7-2 combines with J gene TRBJ2-6, with D possibly being TRBD2 (6 bases). Germline V CDR1 and CDR2: SGHTA, FQGNSA. The CDR3 totals 15 residues. V was pared by 5 bases and J by 3 bases, with 11 bases between. The CDR3 bases are TGTGCCAGCAGCCCGCACGGGAGTGGGGCCAACGTCCTGACTTTC. Protein: CASSPHGSGANVLTF.

Only a few counts were recorded for this clonotype. The V call is TRBV29-1, the J call TRBJ1-1; no definite D call. Germline lookup yields CDR1 SQVTM and CDR2 ANQGSEA. The germline V and J ends were trimmed by 3 bases and 8 bases, with 7 bases remaining between them. The CDR3 sequence is 10 residues long. CDR3 DNA: TGCAGCGTTGAGTTTGGGGAAGCTTTCTTT. It yields the protein CSVEFGEAFF. Looking up the rest from reference TRBV29-1 and TRBJ1-1 gives the full variable domain: SAVISQKPSRDICQRGTSLTIQCQVDSQVTMMFWYRQQPGQSLTLIATANQGSEATYESGFVIDKFPISRPNLTFSTLTVSNMSPEDSSIYLCSVEFGEAFFGQGTRLTVV.